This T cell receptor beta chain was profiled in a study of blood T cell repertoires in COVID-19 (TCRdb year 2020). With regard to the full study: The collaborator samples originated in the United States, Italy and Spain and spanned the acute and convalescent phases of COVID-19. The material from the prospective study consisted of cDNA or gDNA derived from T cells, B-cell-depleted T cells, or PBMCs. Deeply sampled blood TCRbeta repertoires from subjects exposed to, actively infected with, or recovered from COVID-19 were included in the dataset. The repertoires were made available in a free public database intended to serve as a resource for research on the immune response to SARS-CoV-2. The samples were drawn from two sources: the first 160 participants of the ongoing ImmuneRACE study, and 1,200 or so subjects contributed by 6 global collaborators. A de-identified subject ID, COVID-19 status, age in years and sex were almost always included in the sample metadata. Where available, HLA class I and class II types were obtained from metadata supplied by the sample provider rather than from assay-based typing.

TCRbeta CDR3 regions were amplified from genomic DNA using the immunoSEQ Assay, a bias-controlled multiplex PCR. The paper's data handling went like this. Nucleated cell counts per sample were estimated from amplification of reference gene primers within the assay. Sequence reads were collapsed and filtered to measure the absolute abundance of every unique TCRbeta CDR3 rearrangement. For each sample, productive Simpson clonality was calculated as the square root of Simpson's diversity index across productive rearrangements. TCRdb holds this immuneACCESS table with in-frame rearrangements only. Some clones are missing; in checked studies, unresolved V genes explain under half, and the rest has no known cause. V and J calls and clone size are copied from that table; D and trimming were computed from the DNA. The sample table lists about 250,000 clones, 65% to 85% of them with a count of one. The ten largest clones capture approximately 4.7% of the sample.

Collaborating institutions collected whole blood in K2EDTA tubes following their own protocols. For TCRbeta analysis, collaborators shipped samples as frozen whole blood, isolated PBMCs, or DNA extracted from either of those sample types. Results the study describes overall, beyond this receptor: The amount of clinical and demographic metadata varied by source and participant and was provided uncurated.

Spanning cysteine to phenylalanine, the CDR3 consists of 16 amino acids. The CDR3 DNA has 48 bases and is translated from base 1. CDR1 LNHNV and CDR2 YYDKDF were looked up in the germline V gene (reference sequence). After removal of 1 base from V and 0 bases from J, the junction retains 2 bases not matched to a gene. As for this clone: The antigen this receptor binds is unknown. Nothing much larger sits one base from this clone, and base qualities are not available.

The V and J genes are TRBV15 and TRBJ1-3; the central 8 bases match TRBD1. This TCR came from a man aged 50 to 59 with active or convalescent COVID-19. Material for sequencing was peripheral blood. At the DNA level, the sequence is TGTGCCACCAGCAGAGGGACAGGGTCCTCTGGAAACACCATATATTTT. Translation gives CATSRGTGSSGNTIYF.